A single TCR beta chain is shown here with its context. What it recognizes is unknown. Per germline, CDR1 SGHRS and CDR2 YFSETQ. This CDR3 contains 14 residues. Trimming removed 0 bases from V and 7 bases from J, with 14 bases in between. The protocol was immunoSEQ multiplex PCR, while the TCRdb copy is restricted to in-frame clones and leaves out a portion. The sample shows some 50,000 clones, about 80% of them seen only once. Described time point: blood 2 weeks post-SBRT. Treatment of the sample: 15 Gy SBRT to primary tumor, nephrectomy 4 weeks later. The data are from a study of radiation and T cells in renal cell carcinoma. Study context: Nephrectomy followed 15 Gy stereotactic body radiation by 4 weeks. Study-wide results and caveats: Baseline intratumoral clonotype presence is unknown without pretreatment biopsies.

Sequences were derived from blood, sampled from a patient whose treatment included radiotherapy and nephrectomy. The receptor comes from a woman between 65 and 79 years old with renal cell carcinoma. V and J are TRBV5-1 and TRBJ2-7; TRBD2 might be the D (6 bases). CDR3 protein: CASSLAGSLGEQYF. The CDR3 region has the DNA TGCGCCAGCAGCTTGGCCGGGAGTCTGGGAGAGCAGTACTTC. Full variable domain (remainder filled in from reference TRBV5-1 and TRBJ2-7): KAGVTQTPRYLIKTRGQQVTLSCSPISGHRSVSWYQQTPGQGLQFLFEYFSETQRNKGNFPGRFSGRQFSNSRSEMNVSTLELGDSALYLCASSLAGSLGEQYFGPGTRLTVT.